One T cell receptor beta chain is described in this entry. Its specificity is unknown. These data come from a study of cytomegalovirus exposure and HLA in healthy donors. Between the trimmed V and J ends, which lost 7 bases and 4 bases, there was a span of 10 bases. The germline gives CDR1 SQVTM, CDR2 ANQGSEA. This CDR3 spans 11 amino acids. Data came from immunoSEQ multiplex PCR; TCRdb stores just in-frame clones and leaves some out. The sample yields approximately 150,000 clones, about 90% seen once. Study findings and constraints: In vitro testing confirmed a few CMV-associated chains as specific for CMV antigens.

The rearrangement uses TRBV29-1 and TRBJ1-1; tentative D call: TRBD1 (6 bases). The sequence came from a woman between 18 and 30 years old in good health and CMV-seropositive. The source material was PBMCs. Here the CDR3 reads CSGGGLTEAFF. The CDR3 DNA is TGCAGCGGGGGGGGGCTCACTGAAGCTTTCTTT.